This T cell receptor (beta chain) was observed in a study of neurological immune-mediated disorders. Study results and caveats: CDR3 amino acid sequences of expanded clones were not shared across subjects, a result suggesting private repertoires in all groups. When the repertoires were grouped phylogenetically, those of 18 of the 34 multiple sclerosis patients came together in a single cluster of related CDR3 sequences, which points to a possible repertoire-level signature.

The starting material, 2 million PBMCs stored at -80 C, gave rise to the unsorted libraries. Over 160 million TCR-beta sequences from 15-18 subjects were obtained in each sequencing run. TCRdb re-derived calls from the 5' RACE reads in MiXCR, one entry per CDR3 protein. The sample yields fewer than 85,000 distinct CDR3 sequences, 4.5% to 6.5% seen once. This clonotype was recorded many times. Its antigen is currently unknown. The germline V gene encodes CDR1 SGHRS and CDR2 YFSETQ. This CDR3 region has 16 residues. Trimming cost V 4 bases and J 1 base; bases outside gene matches: 9. The V gene is TRBV5-1, the J gene TRBJ1-1; 8 positions agree with TRBD1. This sequence was found in a woman aged 25 to 39 with multiple sclerosis. Sequenced material: PBMCs. CDR3 nucleotide sequence: TGCGCCAGCAGCCCCAAAACAGGGGGGAAGAACACTGAAGCTTTCTTT. This translates into CASSPKTGGKNTEAFF.